Given below is one TCR beta chain in context. What it binds is unknown. TCRdb's table, derived via immunoSEQ multiplex PCR, lists solely in-frame clones and lacks some. This table holds roughly 120,000 clones, around 85% found once. The donors formed part of the roughly 110-subject validation cohort, distinct from the roughly 670-subject first cohort. This sample was taken from a study of cytomegalovirus exposure and HLA in healthy donors. Overall study results and limits: A subsequent analysis found that TCR clusters from the first cohort also tended to co-occur in the roughly 120 validation repertoires, with about 94% of cluster scores above 0.

Trimming took 0 bases from V and 4 from J; bases not matched to a gene: 7. CDR1 is MNHNS, CDR2 SASEGT, per germline. This CDR3 contains 16 residues. The source material was PBMCs. The sequence came from a woman in her 30s in good health and CMV-seronegative. The chain uses TRBV6-1 and TRBJ2-3; 7 nucleotides line up with TRBD2. This chain's CDR3 is CASSEARGGGSDTQYF. For the CDR3, the DNA is TGTGCCAGCAGTGAAGCGCGTGGCGGGGGATCAGATACGCAGTATTTT.